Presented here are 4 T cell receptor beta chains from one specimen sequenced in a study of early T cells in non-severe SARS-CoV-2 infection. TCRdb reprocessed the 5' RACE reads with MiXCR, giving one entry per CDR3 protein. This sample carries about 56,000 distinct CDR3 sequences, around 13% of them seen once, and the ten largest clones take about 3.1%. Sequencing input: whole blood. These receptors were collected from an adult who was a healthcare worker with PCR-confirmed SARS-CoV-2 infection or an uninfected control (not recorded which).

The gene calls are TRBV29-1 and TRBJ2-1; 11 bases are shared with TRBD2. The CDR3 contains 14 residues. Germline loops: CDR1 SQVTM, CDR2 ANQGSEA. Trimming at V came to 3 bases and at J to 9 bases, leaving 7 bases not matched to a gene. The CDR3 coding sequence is TGCAGCGTTGAGGGTGCTAGCGGGAGGACTGAGCAGTTCTTC. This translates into CSVEGASGRTEQFF.

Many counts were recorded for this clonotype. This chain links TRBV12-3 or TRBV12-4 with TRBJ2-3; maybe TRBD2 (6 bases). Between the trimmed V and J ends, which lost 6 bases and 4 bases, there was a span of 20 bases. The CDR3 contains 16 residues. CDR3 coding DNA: TGTGCCAGCAGCTTGCATGACGGGAGAGCGTCAGATACGCAGTATTTT. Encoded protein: CASSLHDGRASDTQYF.

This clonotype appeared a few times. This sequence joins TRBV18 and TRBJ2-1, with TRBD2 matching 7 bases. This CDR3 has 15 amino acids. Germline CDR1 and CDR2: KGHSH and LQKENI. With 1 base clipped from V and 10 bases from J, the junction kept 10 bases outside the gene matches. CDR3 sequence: CASSPRQTQAGEQFF. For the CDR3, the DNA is TGTGCCAGCTCACCACGCCAAACCCAAGCGGGGGAGCAGTTCTTC.

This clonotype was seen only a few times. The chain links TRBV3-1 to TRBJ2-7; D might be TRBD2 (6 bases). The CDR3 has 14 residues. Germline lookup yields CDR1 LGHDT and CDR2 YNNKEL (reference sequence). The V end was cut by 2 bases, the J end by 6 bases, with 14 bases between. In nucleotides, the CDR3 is TGTGCCAGCAGCCAAACTACGGGGCGGGGCGAGCAGTACTTC. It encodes CASSQTTGRGEQYF.